These 5 T cell receptor beta chains were all obtained from the same sample, sequenced in a study of beta chain features in type 1 diabetes. The authors reverse transcribed all of the isolated RNA, so sequencing captured expressed TCRB transcripts. Sequencing used immunoSEQ multiplex PCR; TCRdb keeps in-frame clones, though not all of them. The sample includes some 900,000 clones, roughly 15% seen only once; the top ten take around 0.02%. Input material: naive CD4+ T cells from blood. Receptors originate from a young woman in good health.

The rearrangement uses TRBV7-3 and TRBJ2-1, with 14 bases matching TRBD2. This CDR3 spans 17 amino acids. Per the germline V gene, CDR1 is SGHTA and CDR2 is FQGTGA. The trim removed 2 bases at V and 9 bases at J, leaving 9 bases unmatched. This CDR3 is CASSLFRGLAGEGEQFF. In DNA form, the CDR3 reads TGTGCCAGCAGCTTATTCCGGGGACTAGCGGGAGAGGGTGAGCAGTTCTTC.

V gene TRBV9 combines with J gene TRBJ1-2, with D unclear. The germline V gene encodes CDR1 SGDLS and CDR2 YYNGEE. V gave up 0 bases and J gave up 8 bases, with 8 bases separating them. The CDR3 has 12 amino acids. The CDR3 bases are TGTGCCAGCAGCGTAGTAGCGGGAGGCTACACCTTC. This gives the protein CASSVVAGGYTF.

The CDR3 DNA reads TGTGCCAGCAGTTTTTCAGGGACGCCCCTTTACAATGAGCAGTTCTTC. Its protein is CASSFSGTPLYNEQFF. The chain joins TRBV28 to TRBJ2-1; either TRBD1 or TRBD2 may supply D (5 bases each). The length of the CDR3 is 16 residues. The germline V gene has CDR1 MDHEN and CDR2 SYDVKM. V lost 3 bases, J lost 4 bases, and 16 bases lay in between.

The sample holds a few counts of this clone. This sequence joins TRBV2 and TRBJ1-5; a possible D gene is TRBD1 (6 bases). The germline V gene encodes CDR1 SNHLY and CDR2 FYNNEI. The CDR3 has 14 residues. Trimming took off 3 bases at V and 7 bases at J, with 13 bases between the two ends. The CDR3: CASSDGQNAQPQHF. CDR3 DNA: TGTGCCAGCAGTGACGGACAGAATGCGCAGCCCCAGCATTTT. The variable domain in full, with the rest retrieved from reference TRBV2 and TRBJ1-5, is EPEVTQTPSHQVTQMGQEVILRCVPISNHLYFYWYRQILGQKVEFLVSFYNNEISEKSEIFDDQFSVERPDGSNFTLKIRSTKLEDSAMYFCASSDGQNAQPQHFGDGTRLSIL.

The chain carries TRBV21-1 and TRBJ2-5; the table's D call, TRBD1, has no DNA check behind it. TRBV21-1 is assigned pseudogene status. The CDR3 totals 15 residues. In DNA, the CDR3 is TGTGCCAGCAGCCACCCCCCAGGGGGCAGAGAGACCCAGTACTTC. It specifies CASSHPPGGRETQYF.